The 26 T cell receptor beta chains below all came from one sample that was sequenced in a study of identical twins. TCRdb ran MiXCR on the 5' RACE reads and lists one entry per CDR3 protein. Among more than 1.5 million distinct CDR3 sequences, 32% were seen once, and the ten largest hold approximately 0.29%. Material for sequencing was cord blood. The receptors shown here come from a newborn girl in good health.

This clonotype was seen only a few times. The chain employs TRBV28 and TRBJ2-4; 7 bases are shared with TRBD2. Germline CDR1 is MDHEN and CDR2 is SYDVKM. The trim removed 7 bases at V and 1 base at J, leaving 4 bases unmatched. The CDR3 extends over 14 amino acids. CDR3 sequence reads: CASNYGGAKNIQYF. In DNA form, the CDR3 reads TGTGCCAGCAATTACGGGGGGGCCAAAAACATTCAGTACTTC.

This clonotype was seen more than once but under ten times. The chain is built from TRBV20-1 and TRBJ2-3; 9 nucleotides line up with TRBD2. Germline V gene sequence: CDR1 DFQATT, CDR2 SNEGSKA (reference sequence). CDR3 size: 13 residues. The CDR3 nucleotides are TGCAGGGTGACTAGCGGACCCACAGATACGCAGTATTTT. It codes for CRVTSGPTDTQYF.

This clonotype was detected only once. The chain uses TRBV20-1 and TRBJ1-2; D might be TRBD1 (6 bases). V gave up 3 bases and J gave up 2 bases, with 10 bases separating them. CDR3 length equals 13 residues. From germline, CDR1 is DFQATT and CDR2 SNEGSKA (reference sequence). CDR3 amino acids: CSASVQGNYGYTF. The CDR3 DNA reads TGCAGTGCTAGTGTGCAGGGGAACTATGGCTACACCTTC.

The V call is TRBV19, the J call TRBJ2-1; 10 bases map to TRBD1. Unmatched junction bases numbered 9, after V lost 4 bases and J lost 6 bases. The CDR3 loop spans 16 amino acids. Germline CDR1 LNHDA, CDR2 SQIVND (reference sequence). CDR3 amino acids: CASSRRTGGNFNEQFF. In nucleotides, the CDR3 is TGTGCCAGTAGTAGGCGGACAGGGGGGAACTTCAATGAGCAGTTCTTC.

The CDR3, as DNA: TGCAGTGCTAGACCGACGGAGAACACTGAAGCTTTCTTT. It translates to CSARPTENTEAFF. The chain links TRBV20-1 to TRBJ1-1; D gene uncertain. Deletions cut 2 bases from V and 1 base from J, with 8 bases between. The CDR3 runs to 13 residues. Per germline, CDR1 DFQATT and CDR2 SNEGSKA (reference sequence).

This clonotype was observed a few times. The rearrangement uses TRBV20-1 and TRBJ2-1; tentatively, D is TRBD2 (6 bases). Trimming shortened V by 6 bases and J by 4 bases, and 16 bases separated the two germline ends. This CDR3 spans 14 amino acids. Germline assignment: CDR1 DFQATT and CDR2 SNEGSKA (reference sequence). CDR3 in DNA: TGCAGTGCCCGGGACTCCGGAATATACAATGAGCAGTTCTTC. Residues: CSARDSGIYNEQFF.

The chain links TRBV12-3 or TRBV12-4 to TRBJ1-4; a possible D gene is TRBD1 (5 bases). Trimming removed 5 bases from V and 4 bases from J, with 11 bases in between. The CDR3 totals 14 residues. The CDR3 sequence is CASSPRGYNEKLFF. The CDR3 DNA sequence: TGTGCCAGCAGTCCTCGGGGCTATAATGAAAAACTGTTTTTT.

The rearrangement joins TRBV7-9 to TRBJ2-7, with D possibly called TRBD1 or TRBD2 (5 bases each). Per the germline V gene, CDR1 is SEHNR and CDR2 is FQNEAQ (reference sequence). Trimming removed 8 bases from V and 3 bases from J, with 11 bases in between. There are 12 residues in the CDR3. In DNA form, the CDR3 reads TGTGCCAGCGCCGGGGCGAACTACGAGCAGTACTTC. It translates to CASAGANYEQYF. Using reference TRBV7-9 and TRBJ2-7 for the parts outside the CDR3, the full variable domain is DTGVSQNPRHKITKRGQNVTFRCDPISEHNRLYWYRQTLGQGPEFLTYFQNEAQLEKSRLLSDRFSAERPKGSFSTLEIQRTEQGDSAMYLCASAGANYEQYFGPGTRLTVT.

This clonotype has only a few counts. The chain links TRBV20-1 to TRBJ1-6; D ambiguous. This CDR3 contains 14 residues. V gave up 1 base and J gave up 0 bases, with 4 bases separating them. Looked up from germline, CDR1 is DFQATT and CDR2 is SNEGSKA (reference sequence). CDR3 in DNA: TGCAGTGCTAGAGTTAGCTCCTATAATTCACCCCTCCACTTT. It yields the protein CSARVSSYNSPLHF.

This rearrangement joins TRBV7-9 to TRBJ2-4; 9 bases are a match to TRBD1. TRBJ2-7 explains the end of the DNA better; the J call may be wrong. CDR1 and CDR2 from the germline V gene are SEHNR and FQNEAQ (reference sequence). This CDR3 is built from 16 residues. The CDR3 DNA sequence: TGTGCCAGCAGTTTCACGGGACAGGGACGTGTGGACGAGCAGTACTTC. It yields the protein CASSFTGQGRVDEQYF.

This clonotype has a handful of counts. The CDR3 DNA reads as TGCGCCAGCAGCCAAGATCCGGTGTATGGCTACACCTTC. Translating gives CASSQDPVYGYTF. The chain recombines TRBV4-1 with TRBJ1-2; D remains unclear. V lost 0 bases and J 5 bases, leaving 7 bases between the germline ends. CDR3 length equals 13 residues. CDR1 is MGHRA and CDR2 is YSYEKL in the germline V gene.

The V call is TRBV6-1, the J call TRBJ2-7; D may be TRBD1 (6 bases). Per the germline V gene, CDR1 is MNHNS and CDR2 is SASEGT. This CDR3 comprises 13 residues. Between the trimmed V and J ends, which lost 8 bases and 2 bases, there was a span of 13 bases. CDR3 bases: TGTGCCAGCGGTGGGACATTAACCTACGAGCAGTACTTC. This gives the protein CASGGTLTYEQYF.

V usage is TRBV10-3 and J usage is TRBJ2-1; perhaps D is TRBD1 or TRBD2 (5 bases each). The germline CDR1 and CDR2 sequences are ENHRY and SYGVKD. Trimming took off 3 bases at V and 5 bases at J, with 17 bases between the two ends. The CDR3 contains 16 residues. The CDR3 region is CAISEGLHGTDNEQFF. CDR3 sequence (DNA): TGTGCCATCAGTGAAGGTTTACATGGGACCGACAATGAGCAGTTCTTC.

The gene calls are TRBV20-1 and TRBJ2-3, with 7 bases that match TRBD2. Germline lookup yields CDR1 DFQATT and CDR2 SNEGSKA (reference sequence). This CDR3 has 21 amino acids. With 0 bases clipped from V and 1 base from J, the junction kept 22 bases outside the gene matches. CDR3 protein: CSARDHSLALALPRGTDTQYF. DNA of the CDR3: TGCAGTGCTAGAGATCATTCCCTGGCACTAGCGTTGCCCCGGGGCACAGATACGCAGTATTTT.

This clonotype was found once. This chain joins TRBV28 and TRBJ2-5; D is ambiguous. Per germline, CDR1 MDHEN and CDR2 SYDVKM. This CDR3 region has 17 residues. V was cut by 3 bases and J by 2 bases, with 19 bases left in between. CDR3 DNA sequence: TGTGCCAGCAGTTTGTGGAAGGACCCGCACGTGCAAGAGACCCAGTACTTC. Its protein product is CASSLWKDPHVQETQYF.

This clonotype has just a few counts. The gene calls are TRBV5-1 and TRBJ1-4, with D maybe TRBD1 (5 bases). Germline V CDR1 and CDR2: SGHRS, YFSETQ. This CDR3 region has 14 residues. Trimming stripped 1 base from V and 7 bases from J, with 11 bases between. CDR3 in amino acids: CASSLMGRGEKLFF. The CDR3 nucleotides are TGCGCCAGCAGCTTGATGGGAAGGGGTGAAAAACTGTTTTTT.

There are a few counts of this clonotype. CDR3 amino acids: CSARYTATSWSSYEQYF. CDR3 coding DNA: TGCAGTGCTAGATACACTGCGACTAGTTGGTCCTCCTACGAGCAGTACTTC. V gene TRBV20-1 combines with J gene TRBJ2-7; D perhaps matches TRBD2 (6 bases). Germline V CDR1 and CDR2: DFQATT, SNEGSKA (reference sequence). Between the trimmed V and J ends, which lost 2 bases and 0 bases, there was a span of 20 bases. The CDR3 contains 17 residues.

The rearrangement uses TRBV4-1 and TRBJ2-3, with a tentative D call TRBD2 (5 bases). V was trimmed by 1 base and J by 2 bases, leaving 13 bases between them. The CDR3 has 16 amino acids. CDR1 is MGHRA, CDR2 YSYEKL, per germline. As DNA, the CDR3 is TGCGCCAGCAGCCAAGCAGTGCTAGCACCCACAGATACGCAGTATTTT. It encodes CASSQAVLAPTDTQYF.

This chain uses TRBV20-1 with TRBJ1-1; possibly TRBD1 for D (5 bases). The CDR3 covers 15 residues. Germline CDR1 reads DFQATT; CDR2 reads SNEGSKA (reference sequence). V was cut by 3 bases and J by 6 bases, with 20 bases left in between. CDR3 region: CSASPLGRGTPEAFF. The DNA of the CDR3 is TGCAGTGCTAGTCCCCTGGGGCGGGGAACACCTGAAGCTTTCTTT.

V and J are TRBV13 and TRBJ2-1; 10 bases fit TRBD2. CDR3 length equals 17 residues. V lost 5 bases and J lost 1; bases outside the gene matches: 8. The germline CDR1 and CDR2 sequences are PRHDT and FYEKMQ (reference sequence). The CDR3 spells CASSPTSLAGSYNEQFF. CDR3 bases: TGTGCCAGCAGCCCCACGTCACTAGCGGGATCCTACAATGAGCAGTTCTTC. The variable domain in full, completed from reference TRBV13 and TRBJ2-1, reads AAGVIQSPRHLIKEKRETATLKCYPIPRHDTVYWYQQGPGQDPQFLISFYEKMQSDKGSIPDRFSAQQFSDYHSELNMSSLELGDSALYFCASSPTSLAGSYNEQFFGPGTRLTVL.

V gene TRBV5-1 combines with J gene TRBJ2-2, with D perhaps matching TRBD2 (6 bases). Deletions cut 0 bases from V and 5 bases from J, with 11 bases between. The V gene's germline CDR1 is SGHRS and CDR2 YFSETQ. The CDR3 extends over 15 amino acids. DNA of the CDR3: TGCGCCAGCAGCTTGGTTGTTAGCGGTACCGGGGAGCTGTTTTTT. This gives the protein CASSLVVSGTGELFF.

CDR3 DNA: TGCGCCAGCAGCGCCGGGACTAGCGGGAGCTTCACAGATACGCAGTATTTT. Its protein product is CASSAGTSGSFTDTQYF. The V gene is TRBV5-1, the J gene TRBJ2-3, with 14 bases lining up with TRBD2. The length of the CDR3 is 17 residues. V was pared by 4 bases and J by 2 bases, with 6 bases of the junction left unmatched. Germline-derived CDR1 and CDR2 are SGHRS and YFSETQ.

This clonotype turned up a few times. V usage is TRBV3-1 and J usage is TRBJ2-3; 8 nucleotides align to TRBD2. In germline, CDR1 is LGHDT, CDR2 YNNKEL (reference sequence). J gave up 4 bases and V 4 bases, and 10 bases lay outside the gene matches. This CDR3 comprises 16 residues. The CDR3 bases are TGTGCCAGCAGCCGCGCCCCAGCGGGAGTGCCAGATACGCAGTATTTT. Its protein is CASSRAPAGVPDTQYF.

The V and J genes are TRBV10-3 and TRBJ1-5; D is undetermined. Trimming took off 8 bases at V and 2 bases at J, with 16 bases between the two ends. The CDR3 extends over 15 amino acids. Germline V gene lookup returns CDR1 ENHRY and CDR2 SYGVKD. The CDR3 region is CAISGDGIGNQPQHF. The CDR3 DNA reads TGTGCCATCTCTGGGGATGGGATAGGCAATCAGCCCCAGCATTTT.

V gene TRBV12-3 or TRBV12-4 combines with J gene TRBJ2-3; 10 nucleotides line up with TRBD2. The V segment lost 6 bases and the J segment 6 bases; nucleotides outside the gene matches: 9. CDR3 size: 15 residues. The CDR3 coding sequence is TGTGCCAGCAGCATGACTAGCGGGTGGGCCGATACGCAGTATTTT. It codes for CASSMTSGWADTQYF.

The V and J genes are TRBV29-1 and TRBJ1-1; TRBD1 matches 7 bases. J was trimmed by 2 bases and V by 7 bases; bases with no gene match: 10. Looked up from germline, CDR1 is SQVTM and CDR2 is ANQGSEA. This CDR3 spans 14 amino acids. CDR3 in amino acids: CSAPSDRPNTEAFF. The CDR3 DNA follows: TGCAGCGCCCCCTCGGACAGGCCAAACACTGAAGCTTTCTTT.